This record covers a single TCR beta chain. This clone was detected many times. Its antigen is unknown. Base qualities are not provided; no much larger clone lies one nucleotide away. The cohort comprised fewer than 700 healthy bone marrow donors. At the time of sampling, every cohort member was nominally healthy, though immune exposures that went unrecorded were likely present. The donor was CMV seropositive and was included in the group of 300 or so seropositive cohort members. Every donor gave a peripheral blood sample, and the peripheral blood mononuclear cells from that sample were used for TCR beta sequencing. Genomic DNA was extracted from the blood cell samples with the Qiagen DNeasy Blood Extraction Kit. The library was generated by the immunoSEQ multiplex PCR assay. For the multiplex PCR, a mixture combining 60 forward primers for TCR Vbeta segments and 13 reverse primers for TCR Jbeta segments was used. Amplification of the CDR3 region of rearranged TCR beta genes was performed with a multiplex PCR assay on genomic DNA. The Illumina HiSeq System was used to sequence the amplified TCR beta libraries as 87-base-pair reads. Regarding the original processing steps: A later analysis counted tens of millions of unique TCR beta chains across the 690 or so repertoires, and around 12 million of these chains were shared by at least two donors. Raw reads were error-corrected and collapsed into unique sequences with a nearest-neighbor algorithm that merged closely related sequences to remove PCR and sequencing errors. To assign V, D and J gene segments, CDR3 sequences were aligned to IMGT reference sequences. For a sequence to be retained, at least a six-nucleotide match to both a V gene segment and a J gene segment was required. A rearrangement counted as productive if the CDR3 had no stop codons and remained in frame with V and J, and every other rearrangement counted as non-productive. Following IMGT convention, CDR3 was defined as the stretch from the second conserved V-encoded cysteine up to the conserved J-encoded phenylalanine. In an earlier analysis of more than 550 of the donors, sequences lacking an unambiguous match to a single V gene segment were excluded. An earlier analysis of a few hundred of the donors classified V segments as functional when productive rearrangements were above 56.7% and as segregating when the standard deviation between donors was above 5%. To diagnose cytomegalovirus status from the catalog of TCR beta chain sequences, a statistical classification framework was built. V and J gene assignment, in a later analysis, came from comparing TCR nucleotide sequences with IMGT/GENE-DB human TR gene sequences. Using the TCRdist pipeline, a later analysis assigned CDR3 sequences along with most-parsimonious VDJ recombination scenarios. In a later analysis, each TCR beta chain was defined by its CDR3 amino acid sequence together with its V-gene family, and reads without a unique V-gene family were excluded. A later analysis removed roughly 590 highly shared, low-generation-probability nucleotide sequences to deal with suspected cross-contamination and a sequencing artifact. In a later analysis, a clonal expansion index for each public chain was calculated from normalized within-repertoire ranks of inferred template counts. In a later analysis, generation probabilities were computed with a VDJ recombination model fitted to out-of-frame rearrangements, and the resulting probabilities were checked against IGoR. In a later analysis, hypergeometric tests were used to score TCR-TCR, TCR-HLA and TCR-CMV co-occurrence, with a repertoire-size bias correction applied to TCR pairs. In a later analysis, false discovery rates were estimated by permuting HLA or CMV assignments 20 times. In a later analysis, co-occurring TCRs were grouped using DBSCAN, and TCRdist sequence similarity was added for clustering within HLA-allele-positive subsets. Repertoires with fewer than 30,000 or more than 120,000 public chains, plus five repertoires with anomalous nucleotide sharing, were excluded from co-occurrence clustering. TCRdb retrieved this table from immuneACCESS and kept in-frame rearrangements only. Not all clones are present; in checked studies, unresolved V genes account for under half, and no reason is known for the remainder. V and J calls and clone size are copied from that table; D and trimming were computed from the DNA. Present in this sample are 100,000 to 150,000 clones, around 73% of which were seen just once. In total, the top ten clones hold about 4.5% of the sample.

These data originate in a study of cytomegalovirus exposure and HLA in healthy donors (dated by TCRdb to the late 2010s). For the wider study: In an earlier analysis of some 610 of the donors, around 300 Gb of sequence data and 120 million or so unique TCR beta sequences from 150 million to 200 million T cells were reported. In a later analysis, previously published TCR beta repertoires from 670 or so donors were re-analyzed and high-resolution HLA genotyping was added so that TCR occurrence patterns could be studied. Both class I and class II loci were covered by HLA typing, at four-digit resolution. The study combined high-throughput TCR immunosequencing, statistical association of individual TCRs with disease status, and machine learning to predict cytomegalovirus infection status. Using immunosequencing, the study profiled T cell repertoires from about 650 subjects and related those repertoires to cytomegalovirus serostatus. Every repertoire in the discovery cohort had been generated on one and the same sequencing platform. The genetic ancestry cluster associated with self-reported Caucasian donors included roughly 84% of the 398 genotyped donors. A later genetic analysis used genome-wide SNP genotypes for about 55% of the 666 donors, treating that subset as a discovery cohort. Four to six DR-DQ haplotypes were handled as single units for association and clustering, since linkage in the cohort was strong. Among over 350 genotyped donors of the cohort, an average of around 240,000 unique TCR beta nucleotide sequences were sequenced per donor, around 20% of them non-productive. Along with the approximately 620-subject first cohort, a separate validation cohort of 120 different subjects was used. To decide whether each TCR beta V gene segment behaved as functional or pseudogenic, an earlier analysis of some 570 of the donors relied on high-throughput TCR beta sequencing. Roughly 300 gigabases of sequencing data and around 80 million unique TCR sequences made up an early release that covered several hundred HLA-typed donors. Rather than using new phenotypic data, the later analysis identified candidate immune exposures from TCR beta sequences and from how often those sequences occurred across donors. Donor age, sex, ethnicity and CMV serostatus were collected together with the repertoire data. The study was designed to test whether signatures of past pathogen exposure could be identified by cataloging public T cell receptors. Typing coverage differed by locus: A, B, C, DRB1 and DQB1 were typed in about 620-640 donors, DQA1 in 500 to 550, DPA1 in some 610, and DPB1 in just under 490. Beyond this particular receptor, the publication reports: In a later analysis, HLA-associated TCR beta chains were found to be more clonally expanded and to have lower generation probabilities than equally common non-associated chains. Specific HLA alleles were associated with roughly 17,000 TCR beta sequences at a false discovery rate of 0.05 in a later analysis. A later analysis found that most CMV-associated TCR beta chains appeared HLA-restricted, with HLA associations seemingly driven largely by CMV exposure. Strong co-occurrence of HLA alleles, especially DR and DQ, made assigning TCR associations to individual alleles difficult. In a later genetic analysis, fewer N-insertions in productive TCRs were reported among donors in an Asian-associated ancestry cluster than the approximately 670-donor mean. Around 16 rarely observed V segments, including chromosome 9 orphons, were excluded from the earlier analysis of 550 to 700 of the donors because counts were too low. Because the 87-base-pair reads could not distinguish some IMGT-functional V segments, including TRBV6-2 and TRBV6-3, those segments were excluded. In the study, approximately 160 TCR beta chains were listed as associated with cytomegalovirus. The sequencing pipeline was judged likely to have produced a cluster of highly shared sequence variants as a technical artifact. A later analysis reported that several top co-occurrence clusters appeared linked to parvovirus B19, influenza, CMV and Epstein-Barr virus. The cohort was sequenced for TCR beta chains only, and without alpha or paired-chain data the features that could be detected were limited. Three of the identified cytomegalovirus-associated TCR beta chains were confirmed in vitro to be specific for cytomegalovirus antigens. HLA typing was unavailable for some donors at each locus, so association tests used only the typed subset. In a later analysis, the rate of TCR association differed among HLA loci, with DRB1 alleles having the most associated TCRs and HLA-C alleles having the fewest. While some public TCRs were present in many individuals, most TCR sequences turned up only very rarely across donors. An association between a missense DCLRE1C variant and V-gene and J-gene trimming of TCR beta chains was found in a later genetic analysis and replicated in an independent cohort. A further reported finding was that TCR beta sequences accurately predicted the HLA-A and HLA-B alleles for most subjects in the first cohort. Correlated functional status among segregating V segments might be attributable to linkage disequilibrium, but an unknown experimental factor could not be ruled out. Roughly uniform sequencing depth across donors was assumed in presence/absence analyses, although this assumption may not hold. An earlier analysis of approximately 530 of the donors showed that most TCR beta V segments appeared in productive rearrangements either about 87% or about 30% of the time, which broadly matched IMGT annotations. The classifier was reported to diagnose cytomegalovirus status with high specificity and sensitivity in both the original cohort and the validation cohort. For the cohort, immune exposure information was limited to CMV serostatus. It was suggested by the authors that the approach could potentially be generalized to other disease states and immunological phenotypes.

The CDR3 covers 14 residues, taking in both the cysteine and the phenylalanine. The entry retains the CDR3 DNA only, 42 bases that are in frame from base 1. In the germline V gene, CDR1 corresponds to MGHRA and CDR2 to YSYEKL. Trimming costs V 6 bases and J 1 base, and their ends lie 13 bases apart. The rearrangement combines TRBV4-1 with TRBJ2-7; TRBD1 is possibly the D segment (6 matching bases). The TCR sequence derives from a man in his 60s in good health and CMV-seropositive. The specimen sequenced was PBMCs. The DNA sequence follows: TGCGCCAGCAGTCTCCGGGACATATCCTACGAGCAGTACTTC. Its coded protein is CASSLRDISYEQYF.